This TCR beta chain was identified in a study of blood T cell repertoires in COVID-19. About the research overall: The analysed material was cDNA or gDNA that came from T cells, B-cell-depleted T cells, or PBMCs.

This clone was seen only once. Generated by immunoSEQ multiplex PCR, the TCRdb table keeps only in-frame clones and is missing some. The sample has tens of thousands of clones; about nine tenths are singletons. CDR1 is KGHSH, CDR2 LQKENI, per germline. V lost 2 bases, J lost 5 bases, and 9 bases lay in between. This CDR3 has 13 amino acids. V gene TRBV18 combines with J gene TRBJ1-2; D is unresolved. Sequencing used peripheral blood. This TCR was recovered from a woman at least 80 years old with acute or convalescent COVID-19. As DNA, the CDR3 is TGTGCCAGCTCACCAGAGCGAGGATATGGCTACACCTTC. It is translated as CASSPERGYGYTF.